The 14 T cell receptor beta chains listed next were all sequenced from one sample in a study of T cells in Graves' hyperthyroidism and ophthalmopathy (dated by TCRdb to between 2018 and 2021). Libraries were constructed by multiplex PCR. The reads were generated on an Illumina HiSeq 2000. TCR beta CDR3 regions were amplified from RNA transcripts. The TCR CDR3 was subjected to a first round of RT-PCR using the HTBI primer set and the Qiagen OneStep RT-PCR kit. Through fastp at Q25 and MiXCR, TCRdb rebuilt clones from the public reads, retaining in-frame beta chains. Rows are combined by CDR3 protein, so each entry shows the most common genes and DNA. The sample records fewer than 550,000 distinct CDR3 sequences, more than 15% of which are singletons. The top ten constitute roughly 15% of the sample. Specimen: blood. The source of these receptors is a woman under 30 with Graves' hyperthyroidism.

The V call is TRBV20-1, the J call TRBJ1-2, with 7 bases matching TRBD1. Germline V gene data show CDR1 as DFQATT and CDR2 as SNEGSKA (reference sequence). This CDR3 comprises 13 residues. Trimming cost V 3 bases and J 5 bases; bases outside gene matches: 6. The CDR3 spells CSASQGVLYGYTF. CDR3 DNA sequence: TGCAGTGCTAGCCAGGGGGTGCTGTATGGCTACACCTTC.

The CDR3 DNA sequence: TGCAGTGCTAGAGGCCCCAGGAGGGTGGGAGCGGCTGAGCAGTTCTTC. Residues: CSARGPRRVGAAEQFF. The V gene is TRBV20-1, the J gene TRBJ2-1; possible D gene TRBD2, 6 bases. The CDR3 is 16 residues long. V lost 1 base to trimming and J lost 9 bases, with 22 bases between them. Germline V gives CDR1 DFQATT, CDR2 SNEGSKA (reference sequence).

This clonotype was found many times. The chain carries TRBV2 and TRBJ2-3; 13 bases match TRBD2. Trimming at V came to 3 bases and at J to 9 bases, leaving 3 bases not matched to a gene. Germline V CDR1 and CDR2: SNHLY, FYNNEI. CDR3 length: 14 amino acids. This CDR3 is CASSEGLAGQTQYF. As DNA, the CDR3 is TGTGCCAGCAGTGAGGGACTAGCGGGGCAGACGCAGTATTTT.

This clonotype occurred many times. This chain uses TRBV29-1 with TRBJ2-1; the D gene is possibly TRBD1 (8 bases). This CDR3 has 16 amino acids. The V and J ends lost 4 bases and 5 bases respectively, with 21 bases between them. From germline, CDR1 is SQVTM and CDR2 ANQGSEA. In DNA form, the CDR3 reads TGCAGCGTTGCGGGAGGACAGGGCTATCAGAACAATGAGCAGTTCTTC. This sequence encodes CSVAGGQGYQNNEQFF.

This clonotype was detected a few times. The V gene is TRBV7-6, the J gene TRBJ2-5; no definite D call. CDR1 and CDR2 (germline): SGHVS, FNYEAQ. This CDR3 spans 14 amino acids. The V and J ends lost 1 base and 5 bases respectively, with 11 bases between them. The CDR3 DNA is TGTGCCAGCAGCTTAGTTTCGAGCAGGGAGACCCAGTACTTC. It codes for CASSLVSSRETQYF.

This clonotype was seen ten or more times. The chain uses TRBV5-1 and TRBJ2-7; D is perhaps TRBD2 (5 bases). V shed 9 bases and J shed 0 bases, with 19 bases lying between them. Per germline, CDR1 SGHRS and CDR2 YFSETQ. The CDR3 consists of 15 residues. In DNA form, the CDR3 reads TGCGCCAACCCATCTCTTGGGAGATACTCCTACGAGCAGTACTTC. Amino acids: CANPSLGRYSYEQYF.

This clonotype was seen ten or more times. The J gene is TRBJ1-2, the V gene TRBV28; D call uncertain. CDR3 size: 12 residues. The germline CDR1 and CDR2 sequences are MDHEN and SYDVKM. V dropped 5 bases and J dropped 10 bases, with 14 bases sitting between them. The CDR3 protein is CASSTTADYYTF. In DNA, the CDR3 is TGTGCCAGCAGTACCACCGCCGACTACTACACCTTC.

This chain links TRBV6-2 or TRBV6-3 with TRBJ1-2; D possibly corresponds to TRBD1 (5 bases). Trimming took 6 bases from V and 8 from J, leaving 19 bases between them. The germline V gene has CDR1 MNHEY and CDR2 SVGEGT. The CDR3 is 14 amino acids. The CDR3 reads CASSRDSASSGYTF. The CDR3 nucleotides are TGTGCCAGCAGCCGAGACAGCGCCAGTTCCGGCTACACCTTC.

This clonotype was counted ten times or more. This sequence joins TRBV7-3 and TRBJ2-1, with TRBD2 matching over 7 bases. There are 16 residues in the CDR3. Germline V CDR1 and CDR2: SGHTA, FQGTGA. V shed 2 bases, J shed 5 bases, and the junction held 9 bases outside the gene matches. The CDR3 loop reads CASSLSGGRVNNEQFF. The CDR3 nucleotides read TGTGCCAGCAGCTTATCGGGCGGGAGAGTAAACAATGAGCAGTTCTTC.

This clonotype was observed a handful of times. J is TRBJ2-6 and V is TRBV29-1; 7 nucleotides align to TRBD2. After removal of 4 bases from V and 4 bases from J, the junction contained 7 bases not matched to a gene. Germline CDR1 reads SQVTM; CDR2 reads ANQGSEA. The CDR3 loop spans 15 amino acids. CDR3 bases: TGCAGCGTTGGTGGGGGGGAGGCAGGGGCCAACGTCCTGACTTTC. Protein product: CSVGGGEAGANVLTF.

This clonotype appeared many times. The V gene is TRBV11-2, the J gene TRBJ1-5, with D uncertain. V shed 3 bases and J shed 2 bases, with 11 bases lying between them. The CDR3 sequence is 15 residues long. Germline CDR1 SGHAT, CDR2 FQNNGV. In DNA, the CDR3 is TGTGCCAGCAGCTTGCGTACAAGCGGCAATCAGCCCCAGCATTTT. It translates to CASSLRTSGNQPQHF.

J is TRBJ2-1 and V is TRBV12-3 or TRBV12-4, with a tentative D call TRBD2 (6 bases). CDR3 length: 14 amino acids. The germline V and J ends were trimmed by 11 bases and 8 bases, with 22 bases remaining between them. DNA for the CDR3: TGTGCCTGCGTGGAGGGAGGCCTCGCGGATGAGCAGTTCTTC. Its translation: CACVEGGLADEQFF.

This sequence joins TRBV20-1 and TRBJ2-1, with D perhaps TRBD2 (6 bases). The length of the CDR3 is 14 residues. Trimming cost V 1 base and J 2 bases, with 9 bases left between them. Germline CDR1 reads DFQATT; CDR2 reads SNEGSKA (reference sequence). The CDR3 loop reads CSARAGLTYNEQFF. CDR3 in DNA: TGCAGTGCTAGAGCGGGACTGACCTACAATGAGCAGTTCTTC.

This clonotype was seen more than once but under ten times. Sequence at one end of the junction differs from germline and may be a read error. The CDR3 DNA sequence: TGTGCCAGCAGGCGGACAGAGGTTTATGGCTGCACCTTC. Protein: CASRRTEVYGCTF. V gene TRBV7-2 combines with J gene TRBJ1-2; perhaps TRBD1 as D (6 bases). This CDR3 region has 13 residues. The germline CDR1 and CDR2 sequences are SGHTA and FQGNSA.